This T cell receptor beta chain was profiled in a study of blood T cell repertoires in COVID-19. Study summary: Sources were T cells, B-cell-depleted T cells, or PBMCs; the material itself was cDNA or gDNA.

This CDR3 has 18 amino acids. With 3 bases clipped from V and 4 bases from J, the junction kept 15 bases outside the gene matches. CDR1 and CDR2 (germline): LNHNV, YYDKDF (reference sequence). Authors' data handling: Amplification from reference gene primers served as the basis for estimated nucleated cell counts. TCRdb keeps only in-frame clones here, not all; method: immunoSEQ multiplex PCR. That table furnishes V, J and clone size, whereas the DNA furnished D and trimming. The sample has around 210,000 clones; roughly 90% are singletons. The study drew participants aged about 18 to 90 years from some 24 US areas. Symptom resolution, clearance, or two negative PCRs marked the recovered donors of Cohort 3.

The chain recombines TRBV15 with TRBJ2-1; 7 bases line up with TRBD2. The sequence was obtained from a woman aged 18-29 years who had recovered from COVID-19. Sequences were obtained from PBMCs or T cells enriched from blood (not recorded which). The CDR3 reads CATSRGGWRSLGYNEQFF. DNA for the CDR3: TGTGCCACCAGCAGGGGGGGGTGGAGGTCATTAGGGTACAATGAGCAGTTCTTC.